The T cell receptor beta chain under discussion was sequenced for a study of technical replicates of blood from a few donors. This CDR3 comprises 20 residues. CDR1 and CDR2 (germline): WNHNN, SYGVQD (reference sequence). Trimming took 0 bases from V and 0 from J; bases not matched to a gene: 11. TCRdb's table, derived via immunoSEQ multiplex PCR, lists solely in-frame clones and lacks some. The sample lists 80,000 to 100,000 clones, around 96% occurring once. The sequence was collected from a human donor in good health. The specimen sequenced was T cells isolated from PBMCs. J is TRBJ2-1 and V is TRBV10-1, with 10 bases identical to TRBD2. The CDR3: CASSESASGRAQTSYNEQFF. CDR3 sequence (DNA): TGCGCCAGCAGTGAGTCGGCTAGCGGGAGAGCTCAAACCTCCTACAATGAGCAGTTCTTC.